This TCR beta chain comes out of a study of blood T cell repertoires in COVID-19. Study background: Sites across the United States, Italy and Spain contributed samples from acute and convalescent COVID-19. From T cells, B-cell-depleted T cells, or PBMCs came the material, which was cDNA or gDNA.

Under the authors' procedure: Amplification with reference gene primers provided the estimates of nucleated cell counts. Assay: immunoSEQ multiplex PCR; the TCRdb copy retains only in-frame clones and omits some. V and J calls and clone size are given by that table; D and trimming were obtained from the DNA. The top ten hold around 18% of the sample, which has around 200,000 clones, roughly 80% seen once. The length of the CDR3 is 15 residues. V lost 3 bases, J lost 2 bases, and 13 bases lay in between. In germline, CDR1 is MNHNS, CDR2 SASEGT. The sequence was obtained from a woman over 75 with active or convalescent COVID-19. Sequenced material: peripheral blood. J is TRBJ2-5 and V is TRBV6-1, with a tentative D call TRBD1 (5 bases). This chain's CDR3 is CASSDGLGPQETQYF. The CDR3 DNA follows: TGTGCCAGCAGTGATGGGCTGGGGCCTCAAGAGACCCAGTACTTC.